The rows below give T cell receptor beta chains drawn from one sample of a study of OX40 agonist ivuxolimab in advanced cancers. Clones were sequenced by immunoSEQ multiplex PCR, and TCRdb holds only the in-frame ones, with some missing. The sample records about 34,000 clones, around 80% being singletons. The sequenced sample was CD4+ or CD8+ T cells sorted from blood, obtained in a trial of the OX40 agonist ivuxolimab. These receptors all come from an adult with an advanced solid tumor such as melanoma, head and neck, liver or kidney cancer. The CDR3 runs from the conserved cysteine through the conserved F or W. Fields, in order: V gene, clone size, J gene, D gene, CDR3 protein, CDR3 DNA. The D gene is left open where the match is weak. Clone size is not always given. Where it is, it says once, few, many or a class for expanded clones.

TRBV9,few,TRBJ2-1,TRBD1,CASSPLGTDFYNEQFF,TGTGCCAGCAGCCCCCTCGGGACAGACTTCTACAATGAGCAGTTCTTC
TRBV7-3,.,TRBJ2-1,.,CASSLTGGTPSDEQFF,TGTGCCAGCAGCTTAACTGGCGGGACCCCATCGGATGAGCAGTTCTTC
TRBV28,.,TRBJ1-2,.,CASSLWATYGYTF,TGTGCCAGCAGTTTATGGGCAACCTATGGCTACACCTTC
TRBV4-2,.,TRBJ2-3,.,CASSPTLGMSTDTQYF,TGTGCCAGCAGCCCGACCCTAGGAATGAGCACAGATACGCAGTATTTT
TRBV5-8,.,TRBJ2-1,.,CASSLRPPGQFF,TGTGCCAGCAGCTTGCGGCCCCCCGGGCAGTTCTTC
TRBV4-1,.,TRBJ2-1,.,CASSQVLLSGEQFF,TGCGCCAGCAGCCAAGTACTCCTCTCGGGTGAGCAGTTCTTC
TRBV7-2,once,TRBJ2-1,TRBD1,CASSLATRPQGAGVF,TGTGCCAGCAGCTTAGCGACCAGACCCCAGGGGGCCGGGGTCTTC
TRBV27,.,TRBJ1-2,TRBD1,CASRLQGAGYGYTF,TGTGCCAGCAGGCTACAGGGGGCGGGTTATGGCTACACCTTC
TRBV9,medium-sized,TRBJ1-2,.,CASSVGTDNYGYTF,TGTGCCAGCAGCGTAGGGACAGATAACTATGGCTACACCTTC
TRBV6-6,.,TRBJ1-2,TRBD1,CASSYSRDRGHYGYTF,TGTGCCAGCAGTTACTCGAGGGACAGGGGGCACTATGGCTACACCTTC
TRBV9,.,TRBJ2-1,TRBD2,CASSVGTSGRAYNEQFF,TGTGCCAGCAGCGTAGGGACTAGCGGGAGGGCCTACAATGAGCAGTTCTTC
TRBV19,.,TRBJ2-1,TRBD1,CASSVQGSPLLSYNEQFF,TGTGCCAGTAGTGTACAGGGGTCCCCTCTTCTCTCCTACAATGAGCAGTTCTTC
TRBV7-3,.,TRBJ1-1,TRBD1,CASSGTNGQGMVAFF,TGTGCCAGCAGCGGGACAAATGGACAGGGAATGGTAGCTTTCTTT
TRBV7-8,.,TRBJ2-7,.,CASSLDLGFEQYF,TGTGCCAGCAGCTTAGACCTGGGTTTCGAGCAGTACTTC
TRBV13,.,TRBJ2-7,.,CASSLGPVSYEQYF,TGTGCCAGCAGCTTAGGTCCTGTCTCCTACGAGCAGTACTTC
TRBV4-3,.,TRBJ2-7,.,CASSQEMEHRSYEQYF,TGCGCCAGCAGCCAAGAGATGGAACACCGTTCCTACGAGCAGTACTTC
TRBV29-1,once,TRBJ1-2,TRBD1,CSVEGLGQGGYYGYTF,TGCAGCGTTGAAGGGTTGGGACAGGGGGGATACTATGGCTACACCTTC
TRBV30,.,TRBJ1-6,.,CTWSVQRYNSPLHF,TGTACCTGGAGTGTACAAAGGTATAATTCACCCCTCCACTTT
TRBV7-2,.,TRBJ1-1,.,CASSSGIEAFF,TGTGCCAGCAGCTCCGGGATTGAAGCTTTCTTT
TRBV7-2,.,TRBJ2-1,TRBD2,CASSSPSGGAGAYNEQFF,TGTGCCAGCAGCTCCCCTAGCGGGGGGGCCGGGGCCTACAATGAGCAGTTCTTC
TRBV7-3,.,TRBJ1-1,.,CASSQGHRNTEAFF,TGTGCCAGCAGCCAGGGACACCGAAACACTGAAGCTTTCTTT
TRBV10-2,.,TRBJ1-6,.,CASRTEGQRNSPLHF,TGCGCCAGCAGGACCGAGGGACAACGGAATTCACCCCTCCACTTT
TRBV6-5,.,TRBJ2-1,TRBD2,CASSGRSYNEQFF,TGTGCCAGCAGCGGGAGGTCCTACAATGAGCAGTTCTTC
TRBV7-3,.,TRBJ1-1,.,CASSLGMNTEAFF,TGTGCCAGCAGCTTGGGGATGAACACTGAAGCTTTCTTT
TRBV20-1,.,TRBJ1-1,TRBD1,CSATPGQVLNF,TGCAGTGCTACTCCGGGACAGGTATTAAACTTT
TRBV30,.,TRBJ1-1,TRBD1,CAWRRTGDTEAFF,TGTGCCTGGAGAAGGACAGGGGACACTGAAGCTTTCTTT
TRBV11-1,few,TRBJ2-2,.,CASSLLTGNTGELFF,TGTGCCAGCAGCTTATTGACAGGGAACACCGGGGAGCTGTTTTTT
TRBV2,once,TRBJ2-1,.,CASSDTPHISSYNEQFF,TGTGCCAGCAGTGATACCCCCCATATTAGCTCCTACAATGAGCAGTTCTTC
TRBV6-6,medium-sized,TRBJ1-2,.,CASTGRYGYTF,TGTGCCAGCACCGGGCGGTATGGCTACACCTTC
TRBV11-2,.,TRBJ2-7,TRBD2,CASSFGREGREQYF,TGTGCCAGCAGCTTTGGGCGGGAGGGCCGTGAGCAGTACTTC
TRBV29-1,.,TRBJ2-7,.,CSVLQGRYEQYF,TGCAGCGTCCTCCAGGGCAGGTACGAGCAGTACTTC
TRBV19,.,TRBJ2-3,.,CASKRFDGTDTQYF,TGTGCCAGTAAACGGTTTGACGGGACAGATACGCAGTATTTT
TRBV7-2,.,TRBJ2-4,TRBD1,CASSIGQGATYF,TGTGCCAGCAGCATAGGACAGGGGGCAACTTACTTC
TRBV11-2,.,TRBJ2-3,.,CASSLGARLGPGDTQYF,TGTGCCAGCAGCTTAGGGGCCAGATTGGGGCCCGGCGATACGCAGTATTTT
TRBV11-1,once,TRBJ2-5,TRBD2,CASSRQPSGSGETQYF,TGTGCCAGCAGCCGACAGCCCAGCGGGAGCGGGGAGACCCAGTACTTC
TRBV28,once,TRBJ1-2,TRBD1,CASRGGYRGQYTF,TGTGCCAGCAGGGGCGGGTACAGGGGACAGTACACCTTC
TRBV4-3,.,TRBJ2-7,TRBD2,CASSHEIAGYKNYEQYF,TGCGCCAGCAGCCACGAAATAGCGGGATATAAGAACTACGAGCAGTACTTC
TRBV28,once,TRBJ2-1,.,CASTRPVSYNEQFF,TGTGCCAGCACTAGACCGGTCTCCTACAATGAGCAGTTCTTC
TRBV9,.,TRBJ2-2,.,CASSPPSVDTGELFF,TGTGCCAGCAGCCCCCCTAGCGTTGACACCGGGGAGCTGTTTTTT
TRBV9,.,TRBJ1-1,.,CASSVEIGWNTEAFF,TGTGCCAGCAGCGTAGAGATAGGGTGGAACACTGAAGCTTTCTTT
TRBV2,.,TRBJ2-5,TRBD2,CARAGTSGVGETQYF,TGTGCCAGAGCCGGGACTAGCGGGGTCGGAGAGACCCAGTACTTC
TRBV10-3,.,TRBJ2-7,.,CAISPLSSYEQYF,TGTGCCATCAGTCCCCTATCCTCCTACGAGCAGTACTTC
TRBV15,.,TRBJ1-6,TRBD1,CATSHRGGNSPLHF,TGTGCCACCAGCCACAGGGGGGGAAATTCACCCCTCCACTTT